The entry below describes one TCR beta chain. The sample comes from a study of regulatory T cells in long-lasting Graves disease. At the level of the study: It was over 5 years of antithyroid drugs, with positive TSH receptor antibodies, that meant persistent Graves' disease.

Arm-PCR of CDR3 regions with iRepertoire HTBI primers generated TCR beta libraries. One entry per CDR3 protein results from TCRdb running MiXCR on the multiplex PCR reads. The repertoire holds about 470,000 distinct CDR3 sequences, with about 22% as singletons. Described time point: persistent/refractory GD, antithyroid drugs over 5 years with positive TRAb. There was RNA extracted from PBMCs, and the TCR library was made from it. CDR1 is SNHLY, CDR2 FYNNEI, per germline. CDR3 length: 14 amino acids. Trimming stripped 3 bases from V and 7 bases from J, with 15 bases between. The sample in question was peripheral blood mononuclear cells (PBMCs), obtained when the disease was refractory, from a patient treated with antithyroid drugs. V usage is TRBV2 and J usage is TRBJ1-1, with D possibly matching TRBD1 (5 bases). The receptor's source is a female donor with Graves disease. CDR3 coding DNA: TGTGCCAGCAGTGATCCCCTGCAGGGTAATGAAGCTTTCTTT. It translates to CASSDPLQGNEAFF.